Included here is one T cell receptor (beta chain) sequence, with context. These data originate in a study of shared T cell receptors in the human thymus. Libraries were prepared by immunoSEQ multiplex PCR; TCRdb keeps only in-frame clonotypes and omits some of them. This table has some 640,000 clones, around 87% appearing once. These same data were also listed under a study on human thymus T cells. That source reports: Donors were healthy Finnish babies undergoing corrective operations for congenital heart defects. The thymus was resected at corrective cardiac surgery.

Sequencing input: thymocytes. This receptor was identified in a boy under two years old with a congenital heart defect.

The CDR3 spells CASSWGLTNTGELFF. The CDR3 DNA sequence: TGCGCCAGCAGCTGGGGACTAACCAACACCGGGGAGCTGTTTTTT. The V and J genes are TRBV5-1 and TRBJ2-2, with 7 nucleotides matching TRBD2. The CDR3 extends over 15 amino acids. The junction had 4 bases not matched to a gene; V was cut back by 3 bases and J by 2 bases. Germline-derived CDR1 and CDR2 are SGHRS and YFSETQ.